The next 9 T cell receptor beta chains were all read from a single sample in a study of T and B cells in COVID-19 patients. Each TRB amplification used roughly 220-550 ng of genomic DNA from blood. Multiplex PCR with BIOMED2 TRB-A/B primer pools amplified TRB rearrangements. TCRdb ran MiXCR on the multiplex PCR reads and lists one entry per CDR3 protein. Of more than 7,500 distinct CDR3 sequences listed, roughly 30% are singletons. The material sequenced was blood. The receptors were sampled from a human donor who had recovered from COVID-19.

This sequence joins TRBV5-1 and TRBJ2-7, with D possibly being TRBD2 (5 bases). Germline CDR1 SGHRS, CDR2 YFSETQ. V gave up 0 bases and J gave up 7 bases, with 17 bases separating them. This CDR3 has 15 amino acids. For the CDR3, the DNA is TGCGCCAGCAGCTTGGGGACCCAGAACCGGGGTGAGCAGTACTTC. Translating it yields CASSLGTQNRGEQYF.

This sequence joins TRBV7-6 and TRBJ2-2; TRBD2 matches 9 bases. V shed 1 base and J 7 bases; nucleotides not matched to a gene: 4. CDR3 length: 15 amino acids. Germline V gene lookup returns CDR1 SGHVS and CDR2 FNYEAQ. The CDR3 DNA sequence: TGTGCCAGCAGCTTAGGGCGGGGGGGCCGCGGGGAGCTGTTTTTT. This gives the protein CASSLGRGGRGELFF.

This clonotype is labeled as medium-sized. The chain carries TRBV6-5 and TRBJ2-1; D unclear. CDR3 size: 13 residues. Germline V gene sequence: CDR1 MNHEY, CDR2 SVGAGI. The V end was cut by 6 bases, the J end by 7 bases, with 13 bases between. The CDR3 sequence is CASSPLVSNEQFF. CDR3 DNA sequence: TGTGCCAGCAGCCCCCTAGTGTCTAATGAGCAGTTCTTC.

The genes are TRBV6-1 and TRBJ1-4; 10 nucleotides agree with TRBD1. Germline CDR1 MNHNS, CDR2 SASEGT. V was clipped by 4 bases and J by 8 bases; unmatched bases: 1. The CDR3 totals 13 residues. CDR3 nucleotides: TGTGCCAGCAGTGTGACAGGGGGCGAAAAACTGTTTTTT. Its translation: CASSVTGGEKLFF.

The CDR3 bases are TGTGCCAGCAGCTTAAGGGGGCTGGGGAACACCATATATTTT. It is translated as CASSLRGLGNTIYF. The gene calls are TRBV11-1 and TRBJ1-3, with 7 bases lining up with TRBD1. Germline V lookup: CDR1 SGHAT, CDR2 FQDESV (reference sequence). V shed 2 bases, J shed 7 bases, and the junction held 5 bases outside the gene matches. The CDR3 sequence is 14 residues long.

This rearrangement joins TRBV29-1 to TRBJ2-5; 9 nucleotides line up with TRBD2. The junction had 18 bases not matched to a gene; V was cut back by 4 bases and J by 0 bases. This CDR3 has 19 amino acids. Germline V gives CDR1 SQVTM, CDR2 ANQGSEA. CDR3 DNA sequence: TGCAGCGTTGTTATACCCCGGCCTAGCGGGGATTTATACCAAGAGACCCAGTACTTC. Protein: CSVVIPRPSGDLYQETQYF. The full variable domain, with the rest looked up from reference TRBV29-1 and TRBJ2-5, is SAVISQKPSRDICQRGTSLTIQCQVDSQVTMMFWYRQQPGQSLTLIATANQGSEATYESGFVIDKFPISRPNLTFSTLTVSNMSPEDSSIYLCSVVIPRPSGDLYQETQYFGPGTRLLVL.

This chain uses TRBV4-2 with TRBJ2-5, with a tentative D call TRBD2 (7 bases). The germline gives CDR1 LGHNA, CDR2 YNFKEQ. There are 17 residues in the CDR3. V lost 0 bases, J lost 4 bases, and 18 bases lay in between. For the CDR3, the DNA is TGTGCCAGCAGCCAAGATCGAGGGGGGGGGCCGGGAGAGACCCAGTACTTC. This translates into CASSQDRGGGPGETQYF.

This chain connects TRBV6-1 to TRBJ1-2, with 10 bases that match TRBD1. Germline CDR1 and CDR2: MNHNS and SASEGT. The trim removed 6 bases at V and 4 bases at J, leaving 14 bases unmatched. The CDR3 sequence is 17 residues long. The CDR3 is CASSPGTGDLPVYGYTF. The CDR3 DNA reads as TGTGCCAGCAGCCCCGGGACAGGGGACCTACCGGTCTATGGCTACACCTTC.

V gene TRBV5-1 combines with J gene TRBJ2-5, with D hard to call. Germline V gene sequence: CDR1 SGHRS, CDR2 YFSETQ. There are 12 residues in the CDR3. Deletions cut 0 bases from V and 5 bases from J, with 5 bases between. The CDR3 DNA follows: TGCGCCAGCAGCTTGGCCCTGGAGACCCAGTACTTC. It specifies CASSLALETQYF.